The clone carrying this TCR beta chain was picked up a small number of times. Its target is unknown. Trimming cost V 8 bases and J 3 bases; bases outside gene matches: 9. The CDR3 is 14 amino acids. The germline CDR1 and CDR2 sequences are SNHLY and FYNNEI. This entry belongs to a study of blood T cells in healthy people across ages. Findings and limits, study-wide: A strong correlation between TCR beta diversity and naive T cell percentage was seen.

Next came a second PCR, run for roughly 6 to 11 cycles, which used a sample-barcoded 5' primer along with a J-beta primer mix. Template switching added a 12-random-nucleotide identifier to every cDNA molecule. The yield of each sample was at least 2.5 million CDR3-containing paired-end reads. TCRdb reprocessed the 5' RACE reads with MiXCR, giving one entry per CDR3 protein. The table records hundreds of thousands of distinct CDR3 sequences, under 25% of them present only once. The sequencing input was blood. The rearrangement joins TRBV2 to TRBJ2-5, with 7 bases identical to TRBD2. This receptor was obtained from a man in his 70s in good health. The CDR3 DNA reads as TGTGCCAGCCGGCCTAGCGGACCTAAAGAGACCCAGTACTTC. Its protein is CASRPSGPKETQYF. Full variable domain (outside the CDR3, taken from reference TRBV2 and TRBJ2-5): EPEVTQTPSHQVTQMGQEVILRCVPISNHLYFYWYRQILGQKVEFLVSFYNNEISEKSEIFDDQFSVERPDGSNFTLKIRSTKLEDSAMYFCASRPSGPKETQYFGPGTRLLVL.